This TCR beta chain was identified during a study of response to subunit inactivated influenza vaccine. Study-level points and caveats: Authors suggested few new T cells are recruited by each seasonal influenza vaccination.

Trimming removed 1 base from V and 4 bases from J, with 10 bases in between. CDR1 is SGHTA, CDR2 FQGNSA, per germline. The length of the CDR3 is 14 residues. This clonotype occurred many times. No antigen is known for it. TCRdb processed the RT-PCR reads anew with MiXCR; each CDR3 protein has one entry. The data contain about 170,000 distinct CDR3 sequences, roughly 10% of them singletons. The receptor was derived from a man between 50 and 70 years old who received an inactivated influenza vaccine. This sample comprised CD8+ T cells sorted from PBMCs, obtained 23 months after vaccination. V is TRBV7-2 and J is TRBJ2-5; possible D gene TRBD1, 5 bases. The CDR3 region is CASSLGLGPETQYF. The DNA for the CDR3 is TGTGCCAGCAGCTTAGGCCTGGGGCCAGAGACCCAGTACTTC.